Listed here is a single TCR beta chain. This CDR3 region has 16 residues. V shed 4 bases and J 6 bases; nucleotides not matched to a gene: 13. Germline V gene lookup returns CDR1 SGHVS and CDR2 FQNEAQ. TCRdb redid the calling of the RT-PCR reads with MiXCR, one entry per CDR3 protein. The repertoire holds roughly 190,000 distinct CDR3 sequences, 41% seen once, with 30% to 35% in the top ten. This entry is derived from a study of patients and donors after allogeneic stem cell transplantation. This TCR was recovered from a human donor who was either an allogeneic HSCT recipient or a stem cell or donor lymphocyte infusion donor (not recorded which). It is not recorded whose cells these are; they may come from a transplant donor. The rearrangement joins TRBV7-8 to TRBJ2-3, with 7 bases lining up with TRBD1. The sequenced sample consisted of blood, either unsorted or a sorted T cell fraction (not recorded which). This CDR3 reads CASSSRQGVFSDTQYF. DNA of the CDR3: TGTGCCAGCAGCTCCCGGCAGGGGGTCTTTTCGGATACGCAGTATTTT.